A single sample is the source of the 7 T cell receptor beta chains below, sequenced in a study of low-dose radiotherapy and immunotherapy resistance in tumors. Time point here: after trial treatment. Treatment indicated: LDRT plus nivolumab, ipilimumab, low-dose cyclophosphamide and aspirin (RACIN trial). cDNA synthesis used a TRAV/TRBV-specific primer set for both chains. A roughly 19-cycle PCR with a constant-region primer and V-primer adapter amplified TCRs. TCRdb redid the calling of the reads with MiXCR, one entry per CDR3 protein. Here the sample spans approximately 100,000 distinct CDR3 sequences, around 20% being singletons. Sequenced material: PBMCs, taken after low-dose radiotherapy plus immunotherapy. Receptors originate from a male donor with prostate cancer.

This clonotype was seen many times. The CDR3 here is CASSQVRNTGELFF. CDR3 sequence (DNA): TGTGCCAGCAGCCAAGTGCGGAACACCGGGGAGCTGTTTTTT. The chain joins TRBV14 to TRBJ2-2; no reliable D call. CDR1 and CDR2 from the germline V gene are SGHDN and FVKESK. The V end lost 1 base, the J end lost 1 base, and 4 bases lay between the germline ends. CDR3 length: 14 amino acids.

This clonotype was counted ten times or more. J is TRBJ2-3 and V is TRBV5-1; 10 bases fit TRBD2. Unmatched junction bases numbered 9, after V lost 4 bases and J lost 4 bases. The CDR3 extends over 16 amino acids. Germline lookup yields CDR1 SGHRS and CDR2 YFSETQ. The CDR3 reads CASSPLAGGGSDTQYF. The CDR3 DNA reads as TGCGCCAGCAGCCCGTTAGCGGGGGGAGGCTCAGATACGCAGTATTTT.

In regard to this clonotype: The likely explanation is a read error, given a far larger clone one base away. The chain is built from TRBV6-8 and TRBJ1-4; 9 nucleotides agree with TRBD1. Unmatched junction bases numbered 7, after V lost 5 bases and J lost 9 bases. The CDR3 is 14 residues long. Germline assignment: CDR1 MNHGY and CDR2 SAAAGT. The CDR3 loop reads CASSETGGSQKLFF. The DNA for the CDR3 is TGTGCCAGCAGTGAGACAGGGGGATCGCAAAAACTGTTTTTT.

In this sample, this clonotype turned up many times. The J gene is TRBJ1-3, the V gene TRBV3-1; possibly TRBD1 for D (6 bases). The V end was cut by 4 bases, the J end by 2 bases, with 9 bases between. Germline V gene data show CDR1 as LGHDT and CDR2 as YNNKEL (reference sequence). The CDR3 sequence is 14 residues long. The CDR3 loop is CASSRRGPGNTIYF. CDR3 bases: TGTGCCAGCAGCCGGCGGGGGCCTGGAAACACCATATATTTT.

This clonotype was counted many times. The chain carries TRBV7-2 and TRBJ2-1, with 7 bases identical to TRBD2. With V trimmed by 0 bases and J by 8 bases, 7 bases remained unmatched. This CDR3 comprises 15 residues. Germline V lookup: CDR1 SGHTA, CDR2 FQGNSA. CDR3: CASSLARGGGYEQFF. The CDR3, as DNA: TGTGCCAGCAGCTTAGCGCGAGGCGGGGGTTATGAGCAGTTCTTC. The full variable domain, with the rest looked up from reference TRBV7-2 and TRBJ2-1, is GAGVSQSPSNKVTEKGKDVELRCDPISGHTALYWYRQSLGQGLEFLIYFQGNSAPDKSGLPSDRFSAERTGGSVSTLTIQRTQQEDSAVYLCASSLARGGGYEQFFGPGTRLTVL.

The sample holds many counts of this clonotype. V gene TRBV19 combines with J gene TRBJ2-3, with D uncertain. CDR3 length equals 15 residues. Germline V gene data show CDR1 as LNHDA and CDR2 as SQIVND (reference sequence). The V end lost 1 base, the J end lost 1 base, and 9 bases lay between the germline ends. The CDR3 nucleotides are TGTGCCAGTAGTATAGGGCGCGCTGGCACAGATACGCAGTATTTT. This translates into CASSIGRAGTDTQYF. Supplemented by reference TRBV19 and TRBJ2-3, the full variable domain reads DGGITQSPKYLFRKEGQNVTLSCEQNLNHDAMYWYRQDPGQGLRLIYYSQIVNDFQKGDIAEGYSVSREKKESFPLTVTSAQKNPTAFYLCASSIGRAGTDTQYFGPGTRLTVL.

The genes are TRBV4-3 and TRBJ1-2; a weak D match, TRBD1 (5 bases). V was trimmed by 0 bases and J by 11 bases, leaving 13 bases between them. Germline loops: CDR1 LGHNA, CDR2 YSLEER. This CDR3 is built from 13 residues. Here the CDR3 DNA reads TGCGCCAGCAGCCAAGAGCTGCAGGGTTTTTACACCTTC. Residues: CASSQELQGFYTF.